This TCR beta chain stems from a study of blood T cell repertoires in COVID-19. Study details: Specimens from acute and convalescent COVID-19 originated in the United States, Italy and Spain. The analysed material was cDNA or gDNA that came from T cells, B-cell-depleted T cells, or PBMCs.

Germline values: CDR1 KGHSH, CDR2 LQKENI. V lost 4 bases, J lost 4 bases, and 10 bases stayed unmatched. The CDR3 loop spans 17 amino acids. Libraries were prepared by immunoSEQ multiplex PCR; TCRdb keeps only in-frame clonotypes and omits some of them. The sample records roughly 360,000 clones, about four fifths being singletons. The TCR comes from a human donor with acute or convalescent COVID-19. The donor label of this sample is uncertain. The source material was peripheral blood. The chain has TRBV18 and TRBJ2-1; 10 positions match TRBD1. CDR3 nucleotides: TGTGCCAGCTCACTATACGGGACAGGGGCGAAATACAATGAGCAGTTCTTC. Translation gives CASSLYGTGAKYNEQFF.